The entry below gives a single T cell receptor (beta chain) sequence along with its context. It has no known antigen specificity. Base quality data are lacking; no much larger clone is found one base away. Participants in the prospective study were aged 18 to 89 years, lived in some 24 United States geographic areas, and enrolled through a virtual design. Cohort assignment in the prospective study relied on participant-reported clinical history from a screening survey and a study questionnaire. Recovered participants in ImmuneRACE Cohort 3 were defined as having two consecutive negative NP/OP PCR tests, clearance from a healthcare professional, or resolution of symptoms. In the prospective study, whole blood, serum and a nasopharyngeal or oropharyngeal swab were collected from each participant by mobile phlebotomists. Participants in the prospective study had the option to provide additional blood draws and questionnaires over an approximately 2-month period. Before DNA extraction, prospective study blood samples were shipped either frozen or at room temperature.

This entry belongs to a study of blood T cell repertoires in COVID-19 (dated by TCRdb to 2018 to 2020). Looking at the study overall: The collaborator samples originated in the United States, Italy and Spain and spanned the acute and convalescent phases of COVID-19. The prospective study material was composed of cDNA or gDNA derived from T cells, B-cell-depleted T cells, or PBMCs. Subjects who had been exposed to COVID-19, were actively infected with it, or had recovered from it provided the deeply sampled blood TCRbeta repertoires that made up the dataset. The repertoires were released in a freely available public database intended as a resource for research on the immune response to SARS-CoV-2. Samples came from the ongoing ImmuneRACE study (first 160 participants) plus 1,254 subjects from 6 global collaborators. Nearly every sample came with metadata listing a de-identified subject ID, COVID-19 status, age in years and sex. HLA class I and class II types, where available, came from metadata supplied by the sample provider rather than from assay-based typing. The paper as a whole reports these results and caveats: Clinical and demographic metadata were provided uncurated, with the amount varying by source and participant.

The immunoSEQ Assay, a bias-controlled multiplex PCR, was used to amplify TCRbeta CDR3 regions from genomic DNA. In the original analysis: The number of nucleated cells in each sample was estimated from the amplification of reference gene primers within the assay. To quantify the absolute abundance of each unique TCRbeta CDR3 rearrangement, sequence reads were collapsed and filtered. Productive Simpson clonality was computed per sample as the square root of Simpson's diversity index over productive rearrangements. What TCRdb holds here is the immuneACCESS table cut down to in-frame rearrangements. Part of the clones is not present; checked against another copy, under half of the missing clones reflect an unresolved V gene, and the others are unexplained. V and J calls and clone size are as listed in that table; D and trimming were resolved from the DNA. This sample holds about 380,000 clones; more than 75% were observed only once. 0.9% to 1.5% of the sample goes to the ten largest clones.

CDR1 is given as SGDLS and CDR2 as YYNGEE, both from the germline V gene. The CDR3 has 13 amino acids, counting the end cysteine and phenylalanine. Left in the record is the CDR3 DNA by itself, 39 bases read in frame from the first base. The V and J ends are trimmed by 3 bases and 3 bases, leaving 9 bases between them. The sample consisted of PBMCs or T cells enriched from blood (not recorded which). The sequence links TRBV9 to TRBJ2-5; tentative D gene TRBD1, with 6 bases matching. The sequence was obtained from a young woman who had recovered from COVID-19. The CDR3 protein is CASSAWDKETQYF. The DNA reads TGTGCCAGCAGCGCCTGGGACAAAGAGACCCAGTACTTC.